A single sample is the source of the 13 T cell receptor beta chains below, sequenced in a study of cytomegalovirus exposure and HLA in healthy donors. It was with 60 Vbeta and 13 Jbeta primers that the PCR ran. Method: immunoSEQ multiplex PCR; TCRdb's copy keeps in-frame clones and lacks some. The sample includes about 100,000 clones, over 9% of them seen just once. The sample comprised PBMCs. The receptors come from a man aged 40-55 years in good health and CMV-seropositive.

V gene TRBV28 combines with J gene TRBJ2-1, with TRBD2 matching over 13 bases. Germline V lookup: CDR1 MDHEN, CDR2 SYDVKM. The CDR3 runs to 19 residues. Losses at the gene ends were 1 base for V and 10 bases for J; bases not matched to a gene: 16. The CDR3 sequence is CASSLFGQSTSGRIREQFF. For the CDR3, the DNA is TGTGCCAGCAGTTTATTTGGACAGTCGACTAGCGGGAGGATACGGGAGCAGTTCTTC.

The chain employs TRBV2 and TRBJ1-1; tentative D call: TRBD1 (5 bases). CDR1 and CDR2 from the germline V gene are SNHLY and FYNNEI. The CDR3 runs to 15 residues. V was pared by 1 base and J by 1 base, with 10 bases between. The CDR3 loop reads CASSEDDSGNTEAFF. The CDR3 DNA reads as TGTGCCAGCAGTGAAGACGACAGTGGGAACACTGAAGCTTTCTTT.

This clone has just a few counts. The V call is TRBV28, the J call TRBJ2-7; a weak D match, TRBD2 (6 bases). The germline V gene has CDR1 MDHEN and CDR2 SYDVKM. Trimming pared 7 bases from V and 2 bases from J, leaving 12 bases between. The CDR3 runs to 13 residues. CDR3 sequence: CASTHAGTYEQYF. The CDR3 DNA reads TGTGCCAGCACCCACGCGGGGACCTACGAGCAGTACTTC.

CDR3 DNA sequence: TGTGCCAGCAGTTTATCTCGCCGGGACAGCAGCTCCTACGAGCAGTACTTC. It translates to CASSLSRRDSSSYEQYF. The chain uses TRBV28 and TRBJ2-7; 7 bases are shared with TRBD1. This CDR3 region has 17 residues. The germline gives CDR1 MDHEN, CDR2 SYDVKM. J gave up 0 bases and V 1 base, and 9 bases lay outside the gene matches. Full variable domain (rest looked up from reference TRBV28 and TRBJ2-7): DVKVTQSSRYLVKRTGEKVFLECVQDMDHENMFWYRQDPGLGLRLIYFSYDVKMKEKGDIPEGYSVSREKKERFSLILESASTNQTSMYLCASSLSRRDSSSYEQYFGPGTRLTVT.

The chain is built from TRBV30 and TRBJ2-3; D ambiguous. The CDR3 consists of 12 residues. V lost 4 bases to trimming and J lost 2 bases, with 7 bases between them. In germline, CDR1 is GTSNPN, CDR2 SVGIG (reference sequence). The CDR3 nucleotides read TGTGCCTGGACTCGGGTCACAGATACGCAGTATTTT. Residues: CAWTRVTDTQYF.

The genes are TRBV19 and TRBJ1-2; D ambiguous. The V end lost 7 bases, the J end lost 2 bases, and 14 bases lay between the germline ends. Germline loops: CDR1 LNHDA, CDR2 SQIVND (reference sequence). The CDR3 is 14 residues long. The CDR3 region has the DNA TGTGCCAGTACCCCCTGGGCAGCAAACTATGGCTACACCTTC. As protein: CASTPWAANYGYTF.

This chain links TRBV10-2 with TRBJ2-5; TRBD1 might be the D (6 bases). Germline V gene data show CDR1 as WSHSY and CDR2 as SAAADI. This CDR3 comprises 15 residues. V was cut by 3 bases and J by 5 bases, with 16 bases left in between. The chain's CDR3 is CASSDPSQGMETQYF. The CDR3 DNA reads TGCGCCAGCAGTGATCCCTCCCAGGGGATGGAGACCCAGTACTTC.

This clone was counted a few times. The chain couples TRBV7-8 to TRBJ1-1, with 8 bases fitting TRBD1. CDR3 size: 13 residues. The junction had 3 bases not matched to a gene; V was cut back by 4 bases and J by 5 bases. Germline V gene data show CDR1 as SGHVS and CDR2 as FQNEAQ. This CDR3 is CASSSTGATEAFF. CDR3 DNA: TGTGCCAGCAGCTCGACAGGGGCGACTGAAGCTTTCTTT. Full variable domain (missing parts from reference TRBV7-8 and TRBJ1-1): GAGVSQSPRYKVAKRGQDVALRCDPISGHVSLFWYQQALGQGPEFLTYFQNEAQLDKSGLPSDRFFAERPEGSVSTLKIQRTQQEDSAVYLCASSSTGATEAFFGQGTRLTVV.

CDR3 in amino acids: CASRVAGRGTDTQYF. CDR3 nucleotides: TGTGCCAGCAGGGTAGCGGGGAGGGGCACAGATACGCAGTATTTT. The chain couples TRBV27 to TRBJ2-3, with TRBD2 matching 8 bases. The ends lost 6 bases at V and 1 base at J; junction bases unmatched: 6. Germline loops: CDR1 MNHEY, CDR2 SMNVEV (reference sequence). The CDR3 length is 15 residues.

The chain combines TRBV5-1 with TRBJ2-7; 7 nucleotides line up with TRBD2. The ends lost 0 bases at V and 4 bases at J; junction bases unmatched: 4. This CDR3 spans 14 amino acids. Germline-derived CDR1 and CDR2 are SGHRS and YFSETQ. CDR3 protein: CASSLVAGAYEQYF. CDR3 sequence (DNA): TGCGCCAGCAGCTTGGTGGCGGGAGCTTACGAGCAGTACTTC.

This clone was counted between two and nine times. V is TRBV6-5 and J is TRBJ1-5; perhaps TRBD1 as D (5 bases). V dropped 6 bases and J dropped 0 bases, with 9 bases sitting between them. This CDR3 has 14 amino acids. Germline lookup yields CDR1 MNHEY and CDR2 SVGAGI. The CDR3 nucleotides read TGTGCCAGCAGCCGCAGGGTTAGCAATCAGCCCCAGCATTTT. It codes for CASSRRVSNQPQHF.

Comment on this clone: Only one base separates this from a far larger clonotype, so it likely reflects a read error. The gene calls are TRBV9 and TRBJ2-2; no reliable D call. V lost 5 bases and J lost 1, with 6 bases in between. The germline CDR1 and CDR2 sequences are SGDLS and YYNGEE. The CDR3 consists of 13 residues. CDR3: CASSGGNTGELFF. CDR3 coding DNA: TGTGCCAGCAGTGGCGGGAACACCGGGGAGCTGTTTTTT.

The chain has TRBV4-2 and TRBJ1-2; 9 nucleotides line up with TRBD1. Looked up from germline, CDR1 is LGHNA and CDR2 is YNFKEQ. This CDR3 has 14 amino acids. The trim removed 2 bases at V and 7 bases at J, leaving 5 bases unmatched. The CDR3 region is CASSQLQGAGGYTF. CDR3 bases: TGTGCCAGCAGCCAATTACAGGGGGCGGGTGGCTACACCTTC.